The present T cell receptor beta chain was sequenced within a study of OX40 agonist ivuxolimab in advanced cancers. Study observations and caveats: CD8+ T cells (on average) carried more expanded clones than CD4+ T cells. Nonresponders, in some cases, also had low normalized T-cell clonal expansion.

Trimming removed 6 bases at V and 5 bases at J, with 14 bases between. Germline V lookup: CDR1 MNHEY, CDR2 SVGAGI. The CDR3 covers 14 residues. Produced via immunoSEQ multiplex PCR; TCRdb's table is partial and in-frame only. The repertoire holds 65,000 to 75,000 clones, with roughly 88% as singletons. This clone was observed a single time. Its antigen is unknown. This sequence was found in an adult with an advanced solid tumor such as melanoma, head and neck, liver or kidney cancer. The chain recombines TRBV6-5 with TRBJ2-1; D not certain. The sample here was CD4+ or CD8+ T cells sorted from blood, taken in a trial of the OX40 agonist ivuxolimab. The CDR3 DNA sequence: TGTGCCAGCAGACCACCCCAGCTTAACAATGAGCAGTTCTTC. Its translation: CASRPPQLNNEQFF.